A selection of T cell receptor beta chains follows, all from one sample in a study of T cells in localized non-small cell lung cancer. TCRdb keeps only in-frame clones here, not all; method: immunoSEQ multiplex PCR. The sample has approximately 29,000 clones, approximately 86% seen once. Sequencing used peripheral blood, obtained before any cancer treatment. The receptors were sampled from a male donor at least 60 years old with stage I lung adenocarcinoma. The CDR3 runs from the conserved cysteine through the conserved F or W. The D gene is left open where the match is weak. Size tells how often a clone was seen (once, few, many) or the class of an expanded clone, and some rows leave it out.

NA	TRBV5-1	TRBD1	TRBJ2-7	TGCGCCAGCAGCTTGCTTACCGGGACAGGGGGTTTTTACTACGAGCAGTACTTC	CASSLLTGTGGFYYEQYF
NA	TRBV18	NA	TRBJ1-5	TGTGCCAGCTCACAACTTCCAGTGGATCAGCCCCAGCATTTT	CASSQLPVDQPQHF
once	TRBV9	NA	TRBJ1-3	TGTGCCAGCAGCGTCACGGGGAGGGACACCATATATTTT	CASSVTGRDTIYF
NA	TRBV5-6	NA	TRBJ2-1	TGTGCCAGCAGCTCCGGGACTGCATGGGGTGAGCAGTTCTTC	CASSSGTAWGEQFF
NA	TRBV30	TRBD1	TRBJ2-3	TGTGCCTGGAGTCTCACAGGGGGCCGTGTGACGCAGTATTTT	CAWSLTGGRVTQYF
NA	TRBV9	NA	TRBJ1-2	TGTGCCAGCAGCGACAATCGGCAGCCTTTAAACTATGGCTACACCTTC	CASSDNRQPLNYGYTF
NA	TRBV19	NA	TRBJ2-7	TGTGCCAGTACAGGGTCAACCTCCCCCTACGAGCAGTACTTC	CASTGSTSPYEQYF
once	TRBV27	NA	TRBJ2-1	TGTGCCAGCAGTTTCTCCGCGACGGGTGGTGAGCAGTTCTTC	CASSFSATGGEQFF
few	TRBV5-1	NA	TRBJ2-1	TGCGCCAGCAGCTTAAGTCGTGTGGTAACAGGGACCAATGAGCAGTTCTTC	CASSLSRVVTGTNEQFF
NA	TRBV18	NA	TRBJ2-7	TGTGCCAGCTCACCACCTGGCTCCCCCTACGAGCAGTACTTC	CASSPPGSPYEQYF
NA	TRBV6-5	NA	TRBJ1-1	TGTGCCAGCAGGCTAACGACTACAGCGAACACTGAAGCTTTCTTT	CASRLTTTANTEAFF
NA	TRBV28	NA	TRBJ1-2	TGTGCCAGCGACAGTCGACAGTTACTAACTTATGGCTACACCTTC	CASDSRQLLTYGYTF
NA	TRBV4-1	NA	TRBJ2-1	TGCGCCAGCAGCCAGGACGGAATCAATGAGCAGTTCTTC	CASSQDGINEQFF
NA	TRBV7-2	TRBD2	TRBJ2-1	TGTGCCAGCAGCCCCCTAGCGGGGTTCCCCAATGAGCAGTTCTTC	CASSPLAGFPNEQFF
NA	TRBV6-5	NA	TRBJ1-5	TGTGCCAGCGGGGGAGTTAGCAATCAGCCCCAGCATTTT	CASGGVSNQPQHF
once	TRBV5-4	TRBD1	TRBJ1-2	TGTGCCAGCAGCCCCGGAGGGGACAGTTCTTACTATGGCTACACCTTC	CASSPGGDSSYYGYTF
NA	TRBV5-1	NA	TRBJ2-4	TGCGCCAGCAGCTTGGCAAAGCCAGGGAACATTCAGTACTTC	CASSLAKPGNIQYF
NA	TRBV30	NA	TRBJ2-7	TGTGCCTGGAGCGCGACCGCGTCGGAGCAGTACTTC	CAWSATASEQYF
NA	TRBV11-2	NA	TRBJ2-5	TGTGCCAGCAGCGGTGTGTCCCCAGAGACCCAGTACTTC	CASSGVSPETQYF
NA	TRBV18	TRBD1	TRBJ2-3	TGTGCCAGCTCACGAAGGACAGGCAGCAACACAGATACGCAGTATTTT	CASSRRTGSNTDTQYF
NA	TRBV25-1	NA	TRBJ2-3	TGTGCCAGCAGTGATAACAGAGTGCAGTTTTTCGGTCCTACGCAGTATTTT	CASSDNRVQFFGPTQYF
NA	TRBV21-1	NA	TRBJ1-4	TGTGCCAGCGGATTATATGGACAGGGGAGGCCCCGGAAAAAACTGTTTTTT	CASGLYGQGRPRKKLFF
NA	TRBV7-3	TRBD2	TRBJ2-1	TGTGCCAGCAGCTCTCTAGCGGGGTACAATGAGCAGTTCTTC	CASSSLAGYNEQFF
NA	TRBV5-6	NA	TRBJ1-3	TGTGCCAGCAGCTTGCGATCGTTCTCTGGAAACACCATATATTTT	CASSLRSFSGNTIYF
NA	TRBV7-2	NA	TRBJ2-1	TGTGCCAGCAGCTTAAGTCATACCGACAGCAATGAGCAGTTCTTC	CASSLSHTDSNEQFF
NA	TRBV9	TRBD1	TRBJ2-1	TGTGCCAGCAGCGTTCGACAGGGGGTCAATGAGCAGTTCTTC	CASSVRQGVNEQFF
NA	TRBV5-5	NA	TRBJ2-7	TGTGCCAGCAGCTTGTGGATCGTGGGCGTAGCCTTCTCCTACGAGCAGTACTTC	CASSLWIVGVAFSYEQYF
NA	TRBV5-5	NA	TRBJ1-1	TGTGCCAGCAGCTTCTACCCCGGAGGGACTGAAGCTTTCTTT	CASSFYPGGTEAFF
NA	TRBV15	TRBD1	TRBJ1-4	TGTGCCACCAGCAGGGGACAGGAGGAAGAAAAACTGTTTTTT	CATSRGQEEEKLFF
NA	TRBV18	NA	TRBJ2-3	TGTGCCAGCTCACAACTGGAAGATACGCAGTATTTT	CASSQLEDTQYF
NA	TRBV4-3	TRBD1	TRBJ1-5	TGCGCCAGCAGCCAACAAACAGGGGAAGACCAGCCCCAGCATTTT	CASSQQTGEDQPQHF
once	TRBV5-1	NA	TRBJ1-1	TGCGCCAGCAGCTTGGGTACACCACAGGAGAGAGGGGCTTTCTTT	CASSLGTPQERGAFF
NA	TRBV30	TRBD2	TRBJ2-7	TGTGCCTGGAGCCTAGGGACAGCGGGGGGAGGCGAGCAGTACTTC	CAWSLGTAGGGEQYF
NA	TRBV4-3	TRBD2	TRBJ2-5	TGCGCCAGCAGCCAATCAAAGCGGGGGGAAGAGACCCAGTACTTC	CASSQSKRGEETQYF
NA	TRBV19	NA	TRBJ2-3	TGTGCCAGTAGTTTCAGGGAAAATACGCAGTATTTT	CASSFRENTQYF
NA	TRBV6-6	NA	TRBJ2-7	TGTGCCGTCAGCCGGGACATGAACTCCTACGAGCAGTACTTC	CAVSRDMNSYEQYF
NA	TRBV18	NA	TRBJ1-4	TGTGCCAGCTCCCCGACGACGGATGAAAAACTGTTTTTT	CASSPTTDEKLFF
NA	TRBV27	NA	TRBJ1-2	TGTGCCAGCAAAGGCCAGGGGTTTTATGGCTACACCTTC	CASKGQGFYGYTF
once	TRBV10-3	NA	TRBJ2-7	TGTGCCATCACCAATGGGGATCCTAACTCCTACGAGCAGTACTTC	CAITNGDPNSYEQYF
NA	TRBV4-2	TRBD2	TRBJ2-2	TGTGCCAGCAGCCAAGGCGGGGGGCACACCGGGGAGCTGTTTTTT	CASSQGGGHTGELFF
NA	TRBV7-6	NA	TRBJ1-1	TGTGCCAGCAGCTTGTTAGGGGGGAACACTGAAGCTTTCTTT	CASSLLGGNTEAFF
NA	TRBV28	NA	TRBJ2-7	TGTGCCAGCAGCACACAGCCGGGGACGATCGAGCAGTACTTC	CASSTQPGTIEQYF
NA	TRBV12-5	NA	TRBJ2-3	TGTGCTAGTGGTTTGGTACTTAGGCCCCAACGCGATACGCAGTATTTT	CASGLVLRPQRDTQYF
NA	TRBV18	NA	TRBJ2-7	TGTGCCAGCTCGCCCTCGAAAGGGCCCGAGCAGTACTTC	CASSPSKGPEQYF
NA	TRBV5-6	NA	TRBJ2-3	TGTGCCAGCAGCTGGGAAGATACGCAGTATTTT	CASSWEDTQYF
NA	TRBV7-9	TRBD2	TRBJ2-1	TGTGCCAGCAGCTCACTAGCGGGCAAGTACTACAATGAGCAGTTCTTC	CASSSLAGKYYNEQFF
NA	TRBV2	NA	TRBJ2-5	TGTGCCAGCAACAACGGGGGCCCCATTGGGACCCAGTACTTC	CASNNGGPIGTQYF
NA	TRBV5-1	NA	TRBJ1-2	TGCGCCAGCAGCCTGAGTGGGGGGGCAGGCTACACCTTC	CASSLSGGAGYTF
NA	TRBV19	NA	TRBJ2-1	TGTGCCAGTAGTATTCGATGGGGGGCGGATGAGCAGTTCTTC	CASSIRWGADEQFF
NA	TRBV18	NA	TRBJ2-3	TGTGCCAGCTCACCGCGGGTTACAGATACGCAGTATTTT	CASSPRVTDTQYF